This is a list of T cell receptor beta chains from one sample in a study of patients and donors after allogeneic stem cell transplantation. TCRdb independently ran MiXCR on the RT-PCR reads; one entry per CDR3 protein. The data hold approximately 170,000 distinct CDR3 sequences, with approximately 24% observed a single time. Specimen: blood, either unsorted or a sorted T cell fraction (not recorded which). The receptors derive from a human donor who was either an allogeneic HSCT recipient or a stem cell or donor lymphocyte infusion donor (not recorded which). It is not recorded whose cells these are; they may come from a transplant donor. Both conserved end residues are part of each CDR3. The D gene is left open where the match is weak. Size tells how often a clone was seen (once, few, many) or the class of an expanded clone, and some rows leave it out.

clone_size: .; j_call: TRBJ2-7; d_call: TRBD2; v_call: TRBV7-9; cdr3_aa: CASSFGRGGAYEQYF; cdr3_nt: TGTGCCAGCAGCTTCGGTCGGGGGGGCGCCTACGAGCAGTACTTC
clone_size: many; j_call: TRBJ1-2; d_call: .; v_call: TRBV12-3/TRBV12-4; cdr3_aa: CASSYQTAPGYTF; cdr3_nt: TGTGCCAGCAGTTACCAGACAGCCCCTGGCTACACCTTC
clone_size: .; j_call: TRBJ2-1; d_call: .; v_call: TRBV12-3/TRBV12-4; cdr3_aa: CASSFGRRVRNNEQFF; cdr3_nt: TGTGCCAGCAGTTTTGGTCGCCGGGTAAGAAACAATGAGCAGTTCTTC
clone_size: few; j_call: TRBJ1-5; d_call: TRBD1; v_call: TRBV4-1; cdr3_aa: CASSQEDGQGIQPQHF; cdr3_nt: TGCGCCAGCAGCCAAGAGGACGGACAGGGTATCCAGCCCCAGCATTTT
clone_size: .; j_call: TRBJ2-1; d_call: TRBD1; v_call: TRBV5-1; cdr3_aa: CASSLDRGQGNEQFF; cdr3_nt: TGCGCCAGCAGCTTGGACAGGGGGCAGGGCAATGAGCAGTTCTTC
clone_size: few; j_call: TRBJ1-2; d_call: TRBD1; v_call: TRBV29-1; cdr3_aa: CSVEPPGQPYGYTF; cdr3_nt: TGCAGCGTTGAACCGCCGGGACAGCCCTATGGCTACACCTTC
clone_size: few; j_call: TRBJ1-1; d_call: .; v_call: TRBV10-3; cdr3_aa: CAISELNRAGTEAFF; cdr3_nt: TGTGCCATCAGTGAGCTCAACAGGGCGGGCACTGAAGCTTTCTTT
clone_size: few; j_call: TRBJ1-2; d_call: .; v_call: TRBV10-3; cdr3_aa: CAISVRHYGYTF; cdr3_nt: TGTGCCATCAGTGTTCGCCACTATGGCTACACCTTC
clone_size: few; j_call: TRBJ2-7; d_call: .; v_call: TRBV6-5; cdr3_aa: CASSLLQGGVYEQYF; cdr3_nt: TGTGCCAGCAGTTTATTACAGGGGGGGGTCTACGAGCAGTACTTC
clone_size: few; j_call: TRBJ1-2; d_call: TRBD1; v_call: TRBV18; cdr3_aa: CASSPRPGQGSKGYTF; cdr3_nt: TGTGCCAGCTCACCACGGCCGGGACAGGGTTCGAAAGGCTACACCTTC
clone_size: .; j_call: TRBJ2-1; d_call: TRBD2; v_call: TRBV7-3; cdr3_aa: CASSLIGSSGIYNEQFF; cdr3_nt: TGTGCCAGCAGCTTAATAGGTTCTAGCGGGATTTACAATGAGCAGTTCTTC
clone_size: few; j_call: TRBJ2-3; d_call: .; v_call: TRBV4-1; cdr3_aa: CASSFNIAQGSTDTQYF; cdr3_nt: TGCGCCAGCAGCTTCAACATAGCGCAAGGTAGCACAGATACGCAGTATTTT
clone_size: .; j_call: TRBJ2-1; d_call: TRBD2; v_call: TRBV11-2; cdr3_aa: CASSSNRGDNEQFF; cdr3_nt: TGTGCCAGCAGCTCCAACCGGGGGGACAATGAGCAGTTCTTC
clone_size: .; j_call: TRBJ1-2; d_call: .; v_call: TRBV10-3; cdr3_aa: CATATTGANYGYTF; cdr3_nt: TGTGCCACCGCAACTACCGGGGCGAACTATGGCTACACCTTC